These 18 T cell receptor beta chains share one sample of origin, sequenced in a study of cytomegalovirus exposure and HLA in healthy donors. A multiplex PCR was run with 60 Vbeta primers and 13 Jbeta primers. Sequencing used immunoSEQ multiplex PCR; TCRdb keeps in-frame clones, though not all of them. The table records 150,000 to 200,000 clones, roughly four fifths of them present only once. The sequenced material came from PBMCs. These receptors were collected from a man in his fifties in good health and CMV-seropositive.

The rearrangement uses TRBV7-9 and TRBJ1-2; 7 bases line up with TRBD1. CDR1 and CDR2 from the germline V gene are SEHNR and FQNEAQ (reference sequence). J lost 7 bases, V lost 5 bases, and 13 bases had no gene match. This CDR3 is built from 15 residues. CDR3 sequence: CASSPNPGQAFGYTF. The CDR3 DNA reads TGTGCCAGCAGCCCTAACCCCGGACAGGCGTTTGGCTACACCTTC. Full variable domain (remainder filled in from reference TRBV7-9 and TRBJ1-2): DTGVSQNPRHKITKRGQNVTFRCDPISEHNRLYWYRQTLGQGPEFLTYFQNEAQLEKSRLLSDRFSAERPKGSFSTLEIQRTEQGDSAMYLCASSPNPGQAFGYTFGSGTRLTVV.

The V and J genes are TRBV10-3 and TRBJ1-1, with TRBD1 identical over 7 bases. With 7 bases clipped from V and 0 bases from J, the junction kept 5 bases outside the gene matches. Germline V CDR1 and CDR2: ENHRY, SYGVKD. CDR3 size: 14 residues. The CDR3 region has the DNA TGTGCCATCATGGGGACAGAGATGAACACTGAAGCTTTCTTT. Its protein is CAIMGTEMNTEAFF.

J is TRBJ1-1 and V is TRBV30; D not certain. From germline, CDR1 is GTSNPN and CDR2 SVGIG (reference sequence). Between the trimmed V and J ends, which lost 4 bases and 5 bases, there was a span of 14 bases. This CDR3 is 13 amino acids long. The CDR3 region is CAWTVSPGTEAFF. CDR3 bases: TGTGCCTGGACCGTTTCACCGGGGACTGAAGCTTTCTTT.

The chain couples TRBV6-4 to TRBJ2-1, with TRBD2 matching 14 bases. The trim removed 6 bases at V and 9 bases at J, leaving 7 bases unmatched. CDR1 MRHNA and CDR2 SNTAGT come from the germline V gene. CDR3 length: 15 amino acids. The CDR3 DNA follows: TGTGCCAGCAGGTCATCGGGACTAGCGGGAGTTGAGCAGTTCTTC. This sequence encodes CASRSSGLAGVEQFF.

A single count supports this clone. The chain is built from TRBV7-2 and TRBJ2-7; the D gene is possibly TRBD2 (7 bases). Trimming took 2 bases from V and 5 from J, leaving 25 bases between them. The CDR3 covers 18 residues. CDR1 and CDR2 (germline): SGHTA, FQGNSA. The CDR3 here is CASSLRGGIVGGENEQYF. CDR3 sequence (DNA): TGTGCCAGCAGCTTAAGGGGGGGGATTGTAGGGGGGGAGAACGAGCAGTACTTC. The whole variable domain, remainder taken from reference TRBV7-2 and TRBJ2-7, is GAGVSQSPSNKVTEKGKDVELRCDPISGHTALYWYRQSLGQGLEFLIYFQGNSAPDKSGLPSDRFSAERTGGSVSTLTIQRTQQEDSAVYLCASSLRGGIVGGENEQYFGPGTRLTVT.

The chain combines TRBV6-4 with TRBJ2-1; 10 nucleotides match TRBD2. V lost 3 bases and J lost 7; bases outside the gene matches: 0. CDR3 size: 13 residues. From germline, CDR1 is MRHNA and CDR2 SNTAGT. The CDR3 here is CASSEAGGNEQFF. The CDR3 coding sequence is TGTGCCAGCAGTGAAGCGGGGGGGAATGAGCAGTTCTTC.

The chain employs TRBV21-1 and TRBJ2-5; TRBD2 is taken as the D call from the table, unchecked against the DNA. TRBV21-1 is recorded as a pseudogene. The CDR3 spans 14 residues. CDR3 loop: CASSEGRAGETQYF. For the CDR3, the DNA is TGTGCCAGCAGCGAGGGGAGGGCCGGAGAGACCCAGTACTTC.

CDR3 DNA: TGTGCCAGCAGGACCGGGACATATATCACCGGGGAGCTGTTTTTT. This gives the protein CASRTGTYITGELFF. The V gene is TRBV7-2, the J gene TRBJ2-2; tentatively, D is TRBD1 (6 bases). Germline CDR1 reads SGHTA; CDR2 reads FQGNSA. Between the trimmed V and J ends, which lost 6 bases and 4 bases, there was a span of 15 bases. The CDR3 is made up of 15 amino acids.

Here the CDR3 DNA reads TGTGCCAGTAGTATGGGAGTCGTAGATACGCAGTATTTT. It yields the protein CASSMGVVDTQYF. The V and J genes are TRBV19 and TRBJ2-3; D is possibly TRBD2 (5 bases). This CDR3 has 13 amino acids. Per the germline V gene, CDR1 is LNHDA and CDR2 is SQIVND (reference sequence). Trimming stripped 3 bases from V and 5 bases from J, with 9 bases between.

This clone was seen a few times. The chain couples TRBV30 to TRBJ1-4; a possible D gene is TRBD1 (5 bases). The CDR3 totals 16 residues. Trimming took 4 bases from V and 2 from J, leaving 17 bases between them. CDR1 GTSNPN and CDR2 SVGIG come from the germline V gene (reference sequence). CDR3 protein: CAWNRRDRPTNEKLFF. The CDR3 bases are TGTGCCTGGAACAGAAGAGACAGACCCACTAATGAAAAACTGTTTTTT.

This clone has a handful of counts. The chain couples TRBV19 to TRBJ2-4; unclear D gene. Deletions cut 5 bases from V and 0 bases from J, with 14 bases between. CDR1 and CDR2 from the germline V gene are LNHDA and SQIVND (reference sequence). This CDR3 region has 16 residues. The CDR3 region has the DNA TGTGCCAGTAGTCGGCAGACTCCACTAGCCAAAAACATTCAGTACTTC. It codes for CASSRQTPLAKNIQYF.

The chain joins TRBV7-2 to TRBJ2-1, with 7 positions matching TRBD2. From germline, CDR1 is SGHTA and CDR2 FQGNSA. The CDR3 loop spans 15 amino acids. The junction had 7 bases not matched to a gene; V was cut back by 5 bases and J by 3 bases. The DNA for the CDR3 is TGTGCCAGCAGCCCCCGACTAGCAGACTACAATGAGCAGTTCTTC. It yields the protein CASSPRLADYNEQFF.

The chain employs TRBV2 and TRBJ1-6; D unclear. The CDR3 spans 12 residues. V lost 3 bases to trimming and J lost 14 bases, with 11 bases between them. Germline CDR1 is SNHLY and CDR2 is FYNNEI. The CDR3 loop reads CASSEGVGALHF. In nucleotides, the CDR3 is TGTGCCAGCAGTGAGGGCGTGGGAGCCCTCCACTTT.

The chain uses TRBV13 and TRBJ2-5; 11 bases line up with TRBD2. The J call may not be correct, given that the DNA end is closer to TRBJ2-7. The CDR3 has 15 residues. Germline CDR1 PRHDT, CDR2 FYEKMQ (reference sequence). CDR3 sequence (DNA): TGTGCCAGCAGCTTCACTAGCGGGAGTGCCTACGAGCAGTACTTC. Translated, it gives CASSFTSGSAYEQYF.

J is TRBJ1-2 and V is TRBV4-1; D gene ambiguous. Trimming left V 2 bases short and J 8 bases short, with 9 bases between. This CDR3 has 12 amino acids. The germline V gene has CDR1 MGHRA and CDR2 YSYEKL. In nucleotides, the CDR3 is TGCGCCAGCAGCCAACCTCGTTCCGGCTACACCTTC. Amino acid sequence: CASSQPRSGYTF.

CDR3 sequence reads: CALSTGIYEQYF. In nucleotides, the CDR3 is TGTGCCTTGTCAACAGGGATATACGAGCAGTACTTC. The J gene is TRBJ2-7, the V gene TRBV30; tentatively, D is TRBD1 (6 bases). Germline loops: CDR1 GTSNPN, CDR2 SVGIG (reference sequence). The CDR3 has 12 residues. Trimming shortened V by 7 bases and J by 4 bases, and 14 bases separated the two germline ends.

The rearrangement links TRBV7-6 to TRBJ2-2; TRBD1 matches at 7 bases. Germline CDR1 reads SGHVS; CDR2 reads FNYEAQ. The trim removed 3 bases at V and 4 bases at J, leaving 8 bases unmatched. This CDR3 has 16 residues. The DNA of the CDR3 is TGTGCCAGCAGCTTTGGTATCGCAGGGGGCACCGGGGAGCTGTTTTTT. Protein sequence: CASSFGIAGGTGELFF.

V gene TRBV2 combines with J gene TRBJ1-2; D possibly corresponds to TRBD1 (5 bases). Germline V gene lookup returns CDR1 SNHLY and CDR2 FYNNEI. The CDR3 consists of 14 residues. V was trimmed by 3 bases and J by 9 bases, leaving 17 bases between them. The CDR3 bases are TGTGCCAGCAGTGATAAGCAGGGAGGTGGATGCTACACCTTC. As protein: CASSDKQGGGCYTF.